These 24 T cell receptor beta chains came from one sample sequenced in a study of PD-L1 blockade in urothelial cancer. The table came from immunoSEQ multiplex PCR; TCRdb's copy has only in-frame clones and leaves some out. The sample yields some 32,000 clones, 75% to 85% seen once. The specimen was PBMCs, collected around atezolizumab (anti-PD-L1) treatment. The receptors come from a man aged 60 to 69 with urothelial cancer.

V is TRBV4-1 and J is TRBJ1-3; the D is unclear. Trimming left V 1 base short and J 0 bases short, with 16 bases between. Germline CDR1 is MGHRA and CDR2 is YSYEKL. CDR3 size: 18 residues. This CDR3 is CASSQGGGTASSGNTIYF. CDR3 sequence (DNA): TGCGCCAGCAGCCAAGGGGGAGGTACAGCGAGCTCTGGAAACACCATATATTTT.

As regards this clone: A read error may account for a junction end that differs from germline. The V call is TRBV5-4, the J call TRBJ2-3; 10 nucleotides line up with TRBD1. The CDR3 has 17 residues. Germline loops: CDR1 SGHNT, CDR2 YYREEE (reference sequence). CDR3: CASSLGQGFQGTDTQYF. The CDR3 coding sequence is TGTGCCAGCAGTTTGGGACAGGGGTTTCAAGGCACAGATACGCAGTATTTT.

Only one count was recorded for this clone. The chain carries TRBV30 and TRBJ2-1; no definite D call. Germline CDR1 and CDR2: GTSNPN and SVGIG (reference sequence). The CDR3 totals 14 residues. Trimming removed 0 bases from V and 7 bases from J, with 13 bases in between. CDR3 in DNA: TGTGCCTGGAGTGTACTCAGACACGAAAATGAGCAGTTCTTC. It translates to CAWSVLRHENEQFF. Looking up the rest from reference TRBV30 and TRBJ2-1 gives the full variable domain: SQTIHQWPATLVQPVGSPLSLECTVEGTSNPNLYWYRQAAGRGLQLLFYSVGIGQISSEVPQNLSASRPQDRQFILSSKKLLLSDSGFYLCAWSVLRHENEQFFGPGTRLTVL.

The V call is TRBV23-1, the J call TRBJ2-7, with D possibly TRBD1 on 6 matching bases. TRBV23-1 is annotated as an ORF whose role is uncertain. V was shortened by 4 bases and J by 1 base, with 14 bases between the two germline ends. The CDR3 runs to 15 residues. Here the CDR3 DNA reads TGCGCCAGCAGTCGCCCTACAGGGTCTTCCTACGAGCAGTACTTC. Translation gives CASSRPTGSSYEQYF.

The sample holds a few counts of this clone. The chain is built from TRBV7-2 and TRBJ1-1; D perhaps matches TRBD1 (6 bases). The CDR3 runs to 13 residues. The germline V gene has CDR1 SGHTA and CDR2 FQGNSA. Trimming removed 5 bases from V and 4 bases from J, with 11 bases in between. CDR3 sequence: CASSPGGLTEAFF. The CDR3 nucleotides read TGTGCCAGCAGCCCGGGGGGGCTCACTGAAGCTTTCTTT.

The chain uses TRBV12-5 and TRBJ1-6, with D uncertain. Looked up from germline, CDR1 is LGHNT and CDR2 is FRNRAP. Between the trimmed V and J ends, which lost 0 bases and 13 bases, there was a span of 16 bases. The CDR3 extends over 15 amino acids. CDR3 DNA sequence: TGTGCTAGTGGTTTGGTACACTTCGGGGTAGAGCCCCTCCACTTT. Translating gives CASGLVHFGVEPLHF.

Written as DNA, the CDR3 is TGTGCCAGCAGCCCACGCAAAATAGGTAGCGGGAGAGGAGAGACCCAGTACTTC. Encoded protein: CASSPRKIGSGRGETQYF. The J gene is TRBJ2-5, the V gene TRBV7-6; 9 bases agree with TRBD2. V dropped 5 bases and J dropped 4; count of bases not matched to a gene: 17. The CDR3 contains 18 residues. Germline V gene sequence: CDR1 SGHVS, CDR2 FNYEAQ.

The chain joins TRBV18 to TRBJ2-1; 10 positions match TRBD2. The CDR3 runs to 18 residues. Per germline, CDR1 KGHSH and CDR2 LQKENI. V shed 4 bases, J shed 1 base, and the junction held 10 bases outside the gene matches. This CDR3 reads CASSLSSLAGISYNEQFF. The CDR3 DNA is TGTGCCAGCTCACTTTCGTCACTAGCGGGGATATCCTACAATGAGCAGTTCTTC.

This chain links TRBV9 with TRBJ2-3; perhaps TRBD2 as D (7 bases). V was shortened by 4 bases and J by 6 bases, with 21 bases between the two germline ends. CDR1 SGDLS and CDR2 YYNGEE come from the germline V gene. This CDR3 has 16 residues. The CDR3: CASSPRGRAGTDTQYF. The CDR3, as DNA: TGTGCCAGCAGCCCGAGGGGGAGGGCGGGTACCGATACGCAGTATTTT.

At least ten counts were recorded for this clone. V gene TRBV30 combines with J gene TRBJ2-5, with 13 bases lining up with TRBD2. CDR1 is GTSNPN and CDR2 is SVGIG in the germline V gene (reference sequence). V gave up 5 bases and J gave up 6 bases; unmatched junction bases: 3. This CDR3 contains 13 residues. CDR3 amino acids: CAWGLAGVQTQYF. CDR3 sequence (DNA): TGTGCCTGGGGACTAGCGGGGGTGCAGACCCAGTACTTC.

The rearrangement uses TRBV7-8 and TRBJ2-3, with 12 bases aligning to TRBD2. This CDR3 contains 17 residues. Germline V gives CDR1 SGHVS, CDR2 FQNEAQ. V shed 4 bases, J shed 1 base, and the junction held 6 bases outside the gene matches. Written as DNA, the CDR3 is TGTGCCAGCAGCTCGCTGGGACTAGCGGGCCGCACAGATACGCAGTATTTT. Encoded protein: CASSSLGLAGRTDTQYF.

This clone appeared once. The gene calls are TRBV6-1 and TRBJ2-3; TRBD2 might be the D (5 bases). The CDR3 runs 18 residues. Trimming left V 4 bases short and J 5 bases short, with 25 bases between. The V gene's germline CDR1 is MNHNS and CDR2 SASEGT. This CDR3 is CASSALPPGFSTGDTQYF. The CDR3 region has the DNA TGTGCCAGCAGTGCCCTACCCCCGGGATTTTCTACGGGAGATACGCAGTATTTT.

The chain uses TRBV5-1 and TRBJ2-3; D is possibly TRBD2 (6 bases). The CDR3 sequence is 15 residues long. V dropped 4 bases and J dropped 1 base, with 13 bases sitting between them. Germline V gene sequence: CDR1 SGHRS, CDR2 YFSETQ. Written as DNA, the CDR3 is TGCGCCAGCAGCGGGGGACTCGTAGGCACAGATACGCAGTATTTT. This translates into CASSGGLVGTDTQYF.

The chain joins TRBV5-4 to TRBJ1-1; 7 bases line up with TRBD1. Germline assignment: CDR1 SGHNT and CDR2 YYREEE (reference sequence). The CDR3 has 15 amino acids. J was trimmed by 1 base and V by 4 bases; bases with no gene match: 7. Here the CDR3 DNA reads TGTGCCAGCAGCGCCGTAAGGGGGCCGAACACTGAAGCTTTCTTT. It translates to CASSAVRGPNTEAFF. Full variable domain (outside the CDR3, taken from reference TRBV5-4 and TRBJ1-1): ETGVTQSPTHLIKTRGQQVTLRCSSQSGHNTVSWYQQALGQGPQFIFQYYREEENGRGNFPPRFSGLQFPNYSSELNVNALELDDSALYLCASSAVRGPNTEAFFGQGTRLTVV.

The chain joins TRBV6-6 to TRBJ2-7; D is possibly TRBD1 (6 bases). Germline CDR1 and CDR2: MNHNY and SVGAGI (reference sequence). The CDR3 is 15 residues long. The germline V and J ends were trimmed by 4 bases and 3 bases, with 16 bases remaining between them. The CDR3 nucleotides read TGTGCCAGCAGTTCCATACAGGGTATTAGCTACGAGCAGTACTTC. Encoded protein: CASSSIQGISYEQYF.

The J gene is TRBJ2-5, the V gene TRBV18; D call uncertain. The CDR3 has 14 amino acids. V gave up 2 bases and J gave up 4 bases, with 11 bases separating them. Germline lookup yields CDR1 KGHSH and CDR2 LQKENI. The CDR3 nucleotides are TGTGCCAGCTCACCAGACAACCTGAGAGAGACCCAGTACTTC. It codes for CASSPDNLRETQYF.

The chain uses TRBV27 and TRBJ1-4; weak D call: TRBD1 (6 bases). V shed 1 base and J shed 7 bases, with 10 bases lying between them. This CDR3 is 14 amino acids long. Germline CDR1 is MNHEY and CDR2 is SMNVEV (reference sequence). The CDR3 protein is CASSLWGQGEKLFF. CDR3 DNA sequence: TGTGCCAGCAGTTTATGGGGGCAGGGTGAAAAACTGTTTTTT. The variable domain in full, with the rest retrieved from reference TRBV27 and TRBJ1-4, is EAQVTQNPRYLITVTGKKLTVTCSQNMNHEYMSWYRQDPGLGLRQIYYSMNVEVTDKGDVPEGYKVSRKEKRNFPLILESPSPNQTSLYFCASSLWGQGEKLFFGSGTQLSVL.

The rearrangement uses TRBV9 and TRBJ2-3; 9 bases line up with TRBD2. With 3 bases clipped from V and 2 bases from J, the junction kept 4 bases outside the gene matches. The CDR3 is made up of 15 amino acids. Germline values: CDR1 SGDLS, CDR2 YYNGEE. CDR3 coding DNA: TGTGCCAGCAGCGCGACTAGCGGAAACACAGATACGCAGTATTTT. Translation gives CASSATSGNTDTQYF.

The chain recombines TRBV15 with TRBJ2-7; D possibly corresponds to TRBD2 (5 bases). Germline assignment: CDR1 LNHNV and CDR2 YYDKDF (reference sequence). CDR3 size: 14 residues. Trimming took 0 bases from V and 3 from J, leaving 9 bases between them. CDR3 in amino acids: CATSRDRGNYEQYF. CDR3 DNA: TGTGCCACCAGCAGAGATCGGGGAAACTACGAGCAGTACTTC.

This clone was observed once. This sequence joins TRBV6-5 and TRBJ2-5, with TRBD2 identical over 14 bases. Unmatched junction bases numbered 3, after V lost 6 bases and J lost 3 bases. This CDR3 is built from 15 residues. Per the germline V gene, CDR1 is MNHEY and CDR2 is SVGAGI. The CDR3 here is CASRRTSGRKETQYF. The CDR3 region has the DNA TGTGCCAGCAGAAGGACTAGCGGGAGGAAAGAGACCCAGTACTTC.

The V gene is TRBV18, the J gene TRBJ1-3, with a weak D call TRBD1 (5 bases). The CDR3 is 16 amino acids. CDR1 and CDR2 (germline): KGHSH, LQKENI. The V gene lost 3 bases and the J gene lost 1 base, with 13 bases spanning the gap. CDR3 nucleotide sequence: TGTGCCAGCTCACCTACCTTCCAGGGTTCTGGAAACACCATATATTTT. This translates into CASSPTFQGSGNTIYF.

The V and J genes are TRBV5-5 and TRBJ2-7; 13 nucleotides align to TRBD2. The CDR3 spans 16 residues. The germline gives CDR1 SGHKS, CDR2 YYEKEE (reference sequence). The V segment lost 0 bases and the J segment 4 bases; nucleotides outside the gene matches: 4. CDR3 in amino acids: CASSLGTSGGAYEQYF. DNA of the CDR3: TGTGCCAGCAGCTTGGGGACTAGCGGGGGTGCTTACGAGCAGTACTTC.

This clone was recorded once. The V gene is TRBV5-1, the J gene TRBJ2-1, with D perhaps matching TRBD2 (5 bases). CDR1 and CDR2 from the germline V gene are SGHRS and YFSETQ. V was shortened by 1 base and J by 1 base, with 12 bases between the two germline ends. This CDR3 is built from 16 residues. The CDR3 spells CASSLNEGSSYNEQFF. CDR3 in DNA: TGCGCCAGCAGCTTGAACGAGGGATCGTCCTACAATGAGCAGTTCTTC. Looking up the rest from reference TRBV5-1 and TRBJ2-1 gives the full variable domain: KAGVTQTPRYLIKTRGQQVTLSCSPISGHRSVSWYQQTPGQGLQFLFEYFSETQRNKGNFPGRFSGRQFSNSRSEMNVSTLELGDSALYLCASSLNEGSSYNEQFFGPGTRLTVL.

The V and J genes are TRBV6-5 and TRBJ1-4, with 8 bases identical to TRBD1. The CDR3 runs to 15 residues. The germline gives CDR1 MNHEY, CDR2 SVGAGI. The V gene end was trimmed by 5 bases and the J gene end by 5 bases; junction bases not matched to a gene: 7. CDR3 in DNA: TGTGCCAGCAGTACCCCCAGGGGGCGGAATGAAAAACTGTTTTTT. Its translation: CASSTPRGRNEKLFF.